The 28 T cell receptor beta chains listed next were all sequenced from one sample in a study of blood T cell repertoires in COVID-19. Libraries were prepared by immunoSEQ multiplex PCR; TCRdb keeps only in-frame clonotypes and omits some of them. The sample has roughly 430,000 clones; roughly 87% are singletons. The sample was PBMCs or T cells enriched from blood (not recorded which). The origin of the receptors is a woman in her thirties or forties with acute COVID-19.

CDR3 DNA: TGTGCCAGCAGCCTTCGACTAGCGGGGGGGCCTGGGTTCACAGATACGCAGTATTTT. Its translation: CASSLRLAGGPGFTDTQYF. The chain employs TRBV7-9 and TRBJ2-3; 14 bases are a match to TRBD2. The CDR3 covers 19 residues. Germline assignment: CDR1 SEHNR and CDR2 FQNEAQ (reference sequence). The trim removed 5 bases at V and 2 bases at J, leaving 12 bases unmatched. The full variable domain, its missing parts supplied by reference TRBV7-9 and TRBJ2-3, is DTGVSQNPRHKITKRGQNVTFRCDPISEHNRLYWYRQTLGQGPEFLTYFQNEAQLEKSRLLSDRFSAERPKGSFSTLEIQRTEQGDSAMYLCASSLRLAGGPGFTDTQYFGPGTRLTVL.

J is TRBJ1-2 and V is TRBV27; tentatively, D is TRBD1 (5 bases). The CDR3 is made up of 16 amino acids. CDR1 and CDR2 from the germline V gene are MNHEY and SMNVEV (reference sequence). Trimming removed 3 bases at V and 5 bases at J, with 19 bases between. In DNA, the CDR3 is TGTGCCAGCAGTTTGGGGGGGAATGCTATGGGTTATGGCTACACCTTC. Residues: CASSLGGNAMGYGYTF.

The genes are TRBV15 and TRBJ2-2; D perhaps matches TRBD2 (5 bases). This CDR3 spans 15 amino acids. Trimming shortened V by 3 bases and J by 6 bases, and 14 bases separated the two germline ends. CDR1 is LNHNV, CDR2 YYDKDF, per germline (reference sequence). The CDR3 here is CATSRDRRQSGELFF. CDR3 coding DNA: TGTGCCACCAGCAGGGACCGGAGGCAGTCCGGGGAGCTGTTTTTT.

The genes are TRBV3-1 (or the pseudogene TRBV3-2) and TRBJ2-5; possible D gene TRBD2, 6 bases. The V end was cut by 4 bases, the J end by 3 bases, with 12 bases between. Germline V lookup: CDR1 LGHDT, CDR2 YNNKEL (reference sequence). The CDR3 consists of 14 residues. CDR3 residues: CASSRPTGEETQYF. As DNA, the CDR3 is TGTGCCAGCAGCCGCCCGACGGGGGAAGAGACCCAGTACTTC.

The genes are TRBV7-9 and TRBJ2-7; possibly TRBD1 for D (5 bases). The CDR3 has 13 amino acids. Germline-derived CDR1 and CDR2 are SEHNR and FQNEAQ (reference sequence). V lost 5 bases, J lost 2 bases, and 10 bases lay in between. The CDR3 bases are TGTGCCAGCAGCGAGGACATAACCTACGAGCAGTACTTC. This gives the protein CASSEDITYEQYF.

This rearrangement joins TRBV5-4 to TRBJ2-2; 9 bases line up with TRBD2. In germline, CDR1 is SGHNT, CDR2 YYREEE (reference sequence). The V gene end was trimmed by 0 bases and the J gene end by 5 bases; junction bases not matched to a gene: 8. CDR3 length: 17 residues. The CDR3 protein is CASSLDPSGAVTGELFF. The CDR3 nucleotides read TGTGCCAGCAGCTTGGATCCTAGCGGGGCCGTTACCGGGGAGCTGTTTTTT.

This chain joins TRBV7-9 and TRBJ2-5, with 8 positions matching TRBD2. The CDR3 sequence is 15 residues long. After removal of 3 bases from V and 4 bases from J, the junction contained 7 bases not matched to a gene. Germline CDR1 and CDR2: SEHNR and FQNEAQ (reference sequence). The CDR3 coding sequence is TGTGCCAGCAGCTTTCGGGGGGGAGGAGGAGAGACCCAGTACTTC. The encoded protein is CASSFRGGGGETQYF. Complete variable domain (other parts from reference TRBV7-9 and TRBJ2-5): DTGVSQNPRHKITKRGQNVTFRCDPISEHNRLYWYRQTLGQGPEFLTYFQNEAQLEKSRLLSDRFSAERPKGSFSTLEIQRTEQGDSAMYLCASSFRGGGGETQYFGPGTRLLVL.

CDR3 sequence (DNA): TGTGCCAGCAGCCAAGAAAAAGTTAGCGCGAACACCGGGGAGCTGTTTTTT. Translating it yields CASSQEKVSANTGELFF. J is TRBJ2-2 and V is TRBV14; tentatively, D is TRBD2 (5 bases). The germline gives CDR1 SGHDN, CDR2 FVKESK. Trimming took 0 bases from V and 0 from J, leaving 11 bases between them. The CDR3 runs 17 residues.

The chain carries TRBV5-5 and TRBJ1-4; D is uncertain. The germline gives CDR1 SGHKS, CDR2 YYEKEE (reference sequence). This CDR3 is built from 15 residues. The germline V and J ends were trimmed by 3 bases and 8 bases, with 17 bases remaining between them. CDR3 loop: CASSWTGIDAEKLFF. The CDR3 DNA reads TGTGCCAGCAGCTGGACGGGAATAGACGCCGAAAAACTGTTTTTT.

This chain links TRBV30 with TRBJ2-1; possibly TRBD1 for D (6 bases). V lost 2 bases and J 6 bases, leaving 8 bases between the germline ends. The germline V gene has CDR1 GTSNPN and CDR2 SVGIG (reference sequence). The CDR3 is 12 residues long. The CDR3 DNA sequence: TGTGCCTGGAGTAAACAGGGCAATGAGCAGTTCTTC. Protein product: CAWSKQGNEQFF.

CDR3 loop: CASSVESVNTEAFF. CDR3 coding DNA: TGTGCCAGCAGCGTAGAGTCGGTGAACACTGAAGCTTTCTTT. This sequence joins TRBV9 and TRBJ1-1; D not certain. This CDR3 has 14 amino acids. Trimming took off 0 bases at V and 0 bases at J, with 6 bases between the two ends. Germline-derived CDR1 and CDR2 are SGDLS and YYNGEE.

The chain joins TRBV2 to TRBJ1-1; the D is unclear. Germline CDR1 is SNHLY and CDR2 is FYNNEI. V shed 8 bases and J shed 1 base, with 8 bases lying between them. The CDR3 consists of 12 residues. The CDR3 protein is CASPAGNTEAFF. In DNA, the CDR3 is TGTGCCAGCCCCGCAGGGAACACTGAAGCTTTCTTT.

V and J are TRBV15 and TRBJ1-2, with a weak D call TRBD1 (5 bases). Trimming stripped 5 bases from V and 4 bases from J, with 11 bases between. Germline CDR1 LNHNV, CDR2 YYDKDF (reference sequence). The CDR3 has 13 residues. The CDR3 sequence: CATSGQGLYGYTF. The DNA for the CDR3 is TGTGCCACCAGCGGCCAGGGCCTCTATGGCTACACCTTC.

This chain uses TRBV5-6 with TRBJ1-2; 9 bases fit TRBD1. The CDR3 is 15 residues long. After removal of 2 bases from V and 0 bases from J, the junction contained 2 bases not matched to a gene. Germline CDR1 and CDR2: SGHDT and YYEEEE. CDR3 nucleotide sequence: TGTGCCAGCAGCTTTCGACAGGGGGCTAACTATGGCTACACCTTC. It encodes CASSFRQGANYGYTF.

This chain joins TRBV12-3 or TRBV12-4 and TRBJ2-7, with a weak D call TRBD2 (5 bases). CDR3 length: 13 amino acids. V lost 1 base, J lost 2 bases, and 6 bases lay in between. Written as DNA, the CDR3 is TGTGCCAGCAGTTTAGGAGGGACCTACGAGCAGTACTTC. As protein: CASSLGGTYEQYF.

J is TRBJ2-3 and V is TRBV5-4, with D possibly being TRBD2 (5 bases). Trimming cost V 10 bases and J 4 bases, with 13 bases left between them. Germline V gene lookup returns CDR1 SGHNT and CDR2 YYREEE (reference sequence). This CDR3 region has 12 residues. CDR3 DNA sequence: TGTGCCCTCCGGGGTCTGGCAGATACGCAGTATTTT. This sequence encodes CALRGLADTQYF.

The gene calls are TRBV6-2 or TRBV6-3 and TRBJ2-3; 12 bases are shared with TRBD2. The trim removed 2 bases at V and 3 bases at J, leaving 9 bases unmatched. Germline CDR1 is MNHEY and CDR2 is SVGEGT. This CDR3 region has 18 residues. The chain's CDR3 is CASSYEAAGTSGTDTQYF. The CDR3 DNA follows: TGTGCCAGCAGTTACGAGGCGGCCGGGACTAGCGGGACAGATACGCAGTATTTT.

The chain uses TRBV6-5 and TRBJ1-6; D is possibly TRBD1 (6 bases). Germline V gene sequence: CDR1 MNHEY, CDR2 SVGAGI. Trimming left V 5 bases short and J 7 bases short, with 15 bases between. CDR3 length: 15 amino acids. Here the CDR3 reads CASSPWDIHNSPLHF. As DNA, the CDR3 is TGTGCCAGCAGTCCATGGGACATCCACAATTCACCCCTCCACTTT.

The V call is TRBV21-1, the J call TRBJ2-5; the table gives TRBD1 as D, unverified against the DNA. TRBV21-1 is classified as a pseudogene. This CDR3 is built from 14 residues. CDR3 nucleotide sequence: TGTGCCAGCAGCAAGGGGCCGCCCGGGCAGACCCAGTACTTC. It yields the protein CASSKGPPGQTQYF.

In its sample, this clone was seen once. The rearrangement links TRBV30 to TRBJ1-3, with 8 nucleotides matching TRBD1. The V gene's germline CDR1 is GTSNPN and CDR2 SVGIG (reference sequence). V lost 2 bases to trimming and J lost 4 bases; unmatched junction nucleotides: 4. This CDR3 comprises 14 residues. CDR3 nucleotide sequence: TGTGCCTGGAGTATCCAGGGGGCGGGAAACACCATATATTTT. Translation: CAWSIQGAGNTIYF.

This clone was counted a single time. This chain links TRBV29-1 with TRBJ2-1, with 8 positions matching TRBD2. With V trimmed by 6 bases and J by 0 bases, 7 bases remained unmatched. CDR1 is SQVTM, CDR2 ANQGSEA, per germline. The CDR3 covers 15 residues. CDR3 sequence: CSVKAGGGSYNEQFF. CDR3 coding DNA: TGCAGCGTGAAGGCCGGGGGGGGCTCCTACAATGAGCAGTTCTTC.

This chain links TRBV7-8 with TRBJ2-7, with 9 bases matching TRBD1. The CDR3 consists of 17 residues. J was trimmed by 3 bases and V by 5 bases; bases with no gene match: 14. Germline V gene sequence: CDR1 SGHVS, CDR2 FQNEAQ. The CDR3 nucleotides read TGTGCCAGCAGCAAAGGACAGGGGCTAGCGGAGGTCTACGAGCAGTACTTC. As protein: CASSKGQGLAEVYEQYF.

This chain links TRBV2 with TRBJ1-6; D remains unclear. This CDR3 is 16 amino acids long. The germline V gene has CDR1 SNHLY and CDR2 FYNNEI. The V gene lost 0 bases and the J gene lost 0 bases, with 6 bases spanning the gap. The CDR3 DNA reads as TGTGCCAGCAGTGAAGCTAGGAGCTCCTATAATTCACCCCTCCACTTT. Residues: CASSEARSSYNSPLHF.

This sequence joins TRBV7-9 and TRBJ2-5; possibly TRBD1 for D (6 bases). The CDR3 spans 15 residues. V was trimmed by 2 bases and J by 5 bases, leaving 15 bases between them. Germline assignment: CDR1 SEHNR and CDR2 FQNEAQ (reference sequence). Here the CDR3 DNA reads TGTGCCAGCAGCTTACAGGGGCGGCATGAGGAGACCCAGTACTTC. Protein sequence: CASSLQGRHEETQYF. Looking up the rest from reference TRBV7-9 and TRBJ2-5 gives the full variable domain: DTGVSQNPRHKITKRGQNVTFRCDPISEHNRLYWYRQTLGQGPEFLTYFQNEAQLEKSRLLSDRFSAERPKGSFSTLEIQRTEQGDSAMYLCASSLQGRHEETQYFGPGTRLLVL.

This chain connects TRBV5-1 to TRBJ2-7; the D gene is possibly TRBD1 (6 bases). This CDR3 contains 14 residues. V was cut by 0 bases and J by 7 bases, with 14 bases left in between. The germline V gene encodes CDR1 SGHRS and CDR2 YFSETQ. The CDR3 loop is CASSLGQGPREQYF. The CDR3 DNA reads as TGCGCCAGCAGCTTGGGGCAGGGGCCGAGGGAGCAGTACTTC.

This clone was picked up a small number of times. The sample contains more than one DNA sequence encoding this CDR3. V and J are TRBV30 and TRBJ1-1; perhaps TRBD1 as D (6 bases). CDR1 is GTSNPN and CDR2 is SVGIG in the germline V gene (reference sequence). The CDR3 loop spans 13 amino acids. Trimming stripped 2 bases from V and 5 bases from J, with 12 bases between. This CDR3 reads CAWSHTGRTEAFF. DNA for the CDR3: TGTGCCTGGAGTCATACAGGGAGAACTGAAGCTTTCTTT.

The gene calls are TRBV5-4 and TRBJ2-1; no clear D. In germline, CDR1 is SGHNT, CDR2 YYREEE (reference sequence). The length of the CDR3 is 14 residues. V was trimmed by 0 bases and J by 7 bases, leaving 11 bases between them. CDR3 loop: CASSLEQHENEQFF. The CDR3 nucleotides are TGTGCCAGCAGCTTGGAACAGCATGAGAATGAGCAGTTCTTC.

CDR3 sequence reads: CASTRQGGSTEAFF. Here the CDR3 DNA reads TGTGCCAGCACACGTCAAGGGGGTAGCACTGAAGCTTTCTTT. J is TRBJ1-1 and V is TRBV6-5, with D possibly being TRBD1 (6 bases). The V end lost 7 bases, the J end lost 4 bases, and 16 bases lay between the germline ends. The germline gives CDR1 MNHEY, CDR2 SVGAGI. The length of the CDR3 is 14 residues.